A single sample gave rise to the 16 T cell receptor beta chains below, sequenced in a study of T-cell memory formation after mild COVID-19. TCRdb called the 5' RACE reads again in MiXCR, with one record for every CDR3 protein. In the table there are 120,000 to 150,000 distinct CDR3 sequences, around 14% of which are singletons. Sequencing was done on a sample of PBMCs or a T cell subset sorted from them (not recorded which). The receptors were sampled from an adult woman who had mild COVID-19 (a few samples of this study predate the infection). Cell type and time point are not known.

The chain carries TRBV5-6 and TRBJ2-1, with D perhaps TRBD1 or TRBD2 (5 bases each). The germline gives CDR1 SGHDT, CDR2 YYEEEE. The CDR3 is 14 residues long. V dropped 0 bases and J dropped 6 bases, with 10 bases sitting between them. The CDR3 reads CASSLGGTVNEQFF. The CDR3 coding sequence is TGTGCCAGCAGCTTGGGGGGGACGGTCAATGAGCAGTTCTTC.

The chain links TRBV24-1 to TRBJ1-5, with D maybe TRBD1 (6 bases). In germline, CDR1 is KGHDR, CDR2 SFDVKD. The CDR3 is 16 residues long. V gave up 6 bases and J gave up 3 bases, with 17 bases separating them. The CDR3 region is CATSPKEGGLNQPQHF. CDR3 DNA sequence: TGTGCCACCAGTCCAAAAGAGGGGGGTCTCAATCAGCCCCAGCATTTT.

This clonotype was observed a handful of times. V and J are TRBV7-9 and TRBJ2-5; the D gene is possibly TRBD1 (7 bases). Germline CDR1 SEHNR, CDR2 FQNEAQ (reference sequence). The CDR3 is 16 residues long. V lost 3 bases to trimming and J lost 3 bases, with 17 bases between them. The CDR3 is CASSLTGRMFEETQYF. The DNA of the CDR3 is TGTGCCAGCAGCTTGACAGGGAGGATGTTTGAAGAGACCCAGTACTTC.

The genes are TRBV6-1 and TRBJ1-5; D unresolved. This CDR3 is built from 14 residues. The germline CDR1 and CDR2 sequences are MNHNS and SASEGT. V dropped 1 base and J dropped 4 bases, with 8 bases sitting between them. In DNA form, the CDR3 reads TGTGCCAGCAGTGAAGGAAGGAATAATCAGCCCCAGCATTTT. Translating it yields CASSEGRNNQPQHF.

The rearrangement uses TRBV11-2 and TRBJ2-1, with TRBD2 matching over 13 bases. The CDR3 extends over 16 amino acids. CDR1 is SGHAT and CDR2 is FQNNGV in the germline V gene. V lost 4 bases to trimming and J lost 5 bases; unmatched junction nucleotides: 5. The CDR3 DNA reads as TGTGCCAGCAGCTACCGGACTAGCGGGGGAAACAATGAGCAGTTCTTC. Its translation is CASSYRTSGGNNEQFF.

This clonotype was seen repeatedly, ten times or more. DNA of the CDR3: TGCAGCGTTGACCCACAGGGAGCTGAGGGCTACACCTTC. Its translation is CSVDPQGAEGYTF. The chain combines TRBV29-1 with TRBJ1-2; tentatively, D is TRBD1 (6 bases). V was clipped by 3 bases and J by 8 bases, with 16 bases between them. The CDR3 length is 13 residues. CDR1 is SQVTM and CDR2 is ANQGSEA in the germline V gene.

This chain's CDR3 is CASSSGQGYYGYTF. DNA for the CDR3: TGTGCCAGCAGCTCGGGACAGGGGTACTATGGCTACACCTTC. The chain is built from TRBV5-4 and TRBJ1-2; 10 bases agree with TRBD1. The germline V gene encodes CDR1 SGHNT and CDR2 YYREEE (reference sequence). V lost 3 bases and J lost 3; bases outside the gene matches: 2. The CDR3 loop spans 14 amino acids. Full variable domain (remainder filled in from reference TRBV5-4 and TRBJ1-2): ETGVTQSPTHLIKTRGQQVTLRCSSQSGHNTVSWYQQALGQGPQFIFQYYREEENGRGNFPPRFSGLQFPNYSSELNVNALELDDSALYLCASSSGQGYYGYTFGSGTRLTVV.

The chain combines TRBV4-3 with TRBJ2-1; D is uncertain. Trimming cost V 3 bases and J 0 bases, with 6 bases left between them. CDR1 is LGHNA and CDR2 is YSLEER in the germline V gene. This CDR3 is 14 amino acids long. The CDR3 loop reads CASSHGYSYNEQFF. CDR3 in DNA: TGCGCCAGCAGCCATGGGTACTCCTACAATGAGCAGTTCTTC.

This clonotype was recorded a few times. The chain links TRBV15 to TRBJ2-6; D gene uncertain. CDR1 and CDR2 (germline): LNHNV, YYDKDF (reference sequence). The length of the CDR3 is 14 residues. Trimming pared 1 base from V and 8 bases from J, leaving 9 bases between. CDR3: CATSRGGSPNVLTF. The CDR3 bases are TGTGCCACCAGCAGAGGTGGCTCGCCCAACGTCCTGACTTTC.

This clonotype was observed many times. The chain employs TRBV7-9 and TRBJ2-1; TRBD2 matches 13 bases. After removal of 5 bases from V and 4 bases from J, the junction contained 5 bases not matched to a gene. The CDR3 is 16 residues long. CDR1 is SEHNR and CDR2 is FQNEAQ in the germline V gene (reference sequence). The CDR3 DNA reads as TGTGCCAGCAGCCCCCCGGGACTAGCGGGATACAATGAGCAGTTCTTC. This translates into CASSPPGLAGYNEQFF. Complete variable domain (other parts from reference TRBV7-9 and TRBJ2-1): DTGVSQNPRHKITKRGQNVTFRCDPISEHNRLYWYRQTLGQGPEFLTYFQNEAQLEKSRLLSDRFSAERPKGSFSTLEIQRTEQGDSAMYLCASSPPGLAGYNEQFFGPGTRLTVL.

This clonotype was seen a handful of times. The chain links TRBV4-1 to TRBJ1-2; unclear D gene. Germline V gene sequence: CDR1 MGHRA, CDR2 YSYEKL. V dropped 0 bases and J dropped 4 bases, with 9 bases sitting between them. This CDR3 is built from 14 residues. The CDR3 loop is CASSQEDTFYGYTF. In DNA, the CDR3 is TGCGCCAGCAGCCAAGAAGACACTTTCTATGGCTACACCTTC.

V gene TRBV7-9 combines with J gene TRBJ1-1; the D is unclear. Per germline, CDR1 SEHNR and CDR2 FQNEAQ (reference sequence). The germline V and J ends were trimmed by 0 bases and 2 bases, with 7 bases remaining between them. The CDR3 consists of 14 residues. CDR3 in DNA: TGTGCCAGCAGCTTAGCGGGGATTAACACTGAAGCTTTCTTT. It codes for CASSLAGINTEAFF.

This clonotype was counted between two and nine times. The chain employs TRBV11-2 and TRBJ2-1, with D perhaps TRBD2 (6 bases). The germline V and J ends were trimmed by 1 base and 3 bases, with 16 bases remaining between them. CDR3 length equals 17 residues. CDR1 SGHAT and CDR2 FQNNGV come from the germline V gene. Written as DNA, the CDR3 is TGTGCCAGCAGCTTAGGCGGGGCACGGGCTGACTACAATGAGCAGTTCTTC. Translation gives CASSLGGARADYNEQFF.

This clonotype has a handful of counts. This sequence joins TRBV11-3 and TRBJ2-1, with 9 nucleotides matching TRBD2. This CDR3 is built from 15 residues. After removal of 5 bases from V and 4 bases from J, the junction contained 6 bases not matched to a gene. Looked up from germline, CDR1 is SGHNT and CDR2 is YENEEA. For the CDR3, the DNA is TGTGCCAGCAGCGAAACTAGCGGGCTTTACAATGAGCAGTTCTTC. This encodes CASSETSGLYNEQFF.

This chain connects TRBV24-1 to TRBJ2-3; TRBD2 matches at 7 bases. The junction had 3 bases not matched to a gene; V was cut back by 9 bases and J by 1 base. Germline V gene sequence: CDR1 KGHDR, CDR2 SFDVKD. There are 13 residues in the CDR3. The CDR3, as DNA: TGTGCCACCGGCCGGGGGGGCACAGATACGCAGTATTTT. Protein sequence: CATGRGGTDTQYF.

This clonotype has only a few counts. One junction end disagrees with the germline gene, perhaps due to a read error. This chain links TRBV9 with TRBJ2-1; 11 bases fit TRBD2. This CDR3 is built from 15 residues. Looked up from germline, CDR1 is SGDLS and CDR2 is YYNGEE. As DNA, the CDR3 is TGTGCCAGCAGCGGTAGCGGGGGGGCCTATAATGAGCAGTTCTTC. Translation: CASSGSGGAYNEQFF.